This entry concerns a single T cell receptor beta chain. This clonotype appeared many times. The target of this receptor is not known. Per-nucleotide qualities are absent, and no much larger clonotype sits a single base away. From a lookup of the germline V gene (reference sequence), CDR1 and CDR2 are SEHNR and FQNEAQ. Deletion took 5 bases off V and 1 base off J, with a span of 18 bases between the germline ends. The CDR3, cysteine through phenylalanine, is 16 amino acids long. Of the read, only the CDR3 DNA is kept; its 48 bases are in frame from base 1. These data are taken from a study of regulatory T cells in long-lasting Graves disease (dated by TCRdb to the early 2020s). As for the study more broadly: Antithyroid drugs had been taken for less than 3 months by newly diagnosed Graves' disease patients. This study used TCR sequencing and RNA sequencing of peripheral blood to compare persistent Graves' disease patients against newly diagnosed Graves' disease patients. A total of some 35 samples underwent TCR sequencing, from about 13 patients with persistent Graves' disease and 20 or so patients with newly diagnosed Graves' disease. The study was conducted in China and was registered as a clinical trial. Overall study results and their limits: Lower TCR Shannon entropy and fewer highly expanded clones were observed in persistent Graves' disease patients than in newly diagnosed patients, which suggested clonal expansion. Only peripheral blood was studied, because thyroid tissue, the primary lesion, was inaccessible. Preferential use of TRBV28, TRBJ1-2 and TRBJ2-5 was observed in persistent disease, whereas TRBV20-1 and TRBJ2-1 were favored in newly diagnosed disease. Sequencing and analysis were limited to the TCR beta chain. The authors noted that the small sample size was a limitation that may lower accuracy. Persistent patients shared more public clonotypes among themselves (approximately 2,500) than newly diagnosed patients did (more than 950).

The time point label corresponds to: newly diagnosed GD, antithyroid drugs for less than 3 months. For both TCR sequencing and RNA sequencing, RNA was extracted from PBMCs in TRIzol. The diagnosis of Graves' disease was made according to American Thyroid Association guidelines. The patients came from an endocrinology department in Xi'an, China. Each patient gave around 9 milliliters of peripheral blood, collected in an EDTA anticoagulant tube. Ficoll Paque Plus density gradient separation was used to isolate PBMCs, and no further T cell sorting was done. An Agilent 2100 Bioanalyzer and agarose gel were used to check RNA quality, and a NanoDrop 2000 was used to measure RNA concentration. Libraries were constructed by multiplex PCR. Sequencing was carried out with an Illumina HiSeq 4000. CDR3 regions were amplified by Arm-PCR with iRepertoire HTBI primers to construct TCR beta libraries. Before sequencing, the PCR products underwent gel purification. In the authors' own workflow: A total of some 65 TRBV and 14 TRBJ segments were identified across samples and were used for gene usage analysis of CDR3 amino acid clonotypes. COPE and FqMerger were used to merge filtered high-quality paired reads into contigs. BLAST was used to align contigs to IMGT TRBV, TRBD and TRBJ reference genes, with CDR3 defined following IMGT. Highly expanded clones were defined as clonotypes with a frequency above 0.1%. Shannon entropy was used to measure repertoire diversity, and the Gini coefficient was used to measure V-J evenness. Public clonotypes were defined as clonotypes shared by more than one individual. TCRdb handled the public reads itself, with Q25 trimming in fastp and clone calling in MiXCR, and kept productive beta chains. Every CDR3 protein is listed once, alongside the most common genes and DNA of its rows. Clone size and V and J calls follow TCRdb, not the original study. The sample includes about 320,000 distinct CDR3 sequences, with about 18% observed a single time. The ten largest clonotypes hold roughly 35% of the sample.

This specimen consisted of peripheral blood mononuclear cells (PBMCs), obtained at new diagnosis, from a patient treated with antithyroid drugs. The TCR sequence derives from a female donor with Graves disease. The chain joins TRBV7-9 to TRBJ2-7, and perhaps TRBD1 as D gene, on 6 matching bases. The nucleotide sequence reads TGTGCCAGCAGCCCCGTTTCTGGGGGCGATTCCTACGAGCAGTACTTC. Translated, it reads CASSPVSGGDSYEQYF. With all but the CDR3 taken from the reference TRBV7-9 and TRBJ2-7 genes, the full variable domain is: DTGVSQNPRHKITKRGQNVTFRCDPISEHNRLYWYRQTLGQGPEFLTYFQNEAQLEKSRLLSDRFSAERPKGSFSTLEIQRTEQGDSAMYLCASSPVSGGDSYEQYFGPGTRLTVT.